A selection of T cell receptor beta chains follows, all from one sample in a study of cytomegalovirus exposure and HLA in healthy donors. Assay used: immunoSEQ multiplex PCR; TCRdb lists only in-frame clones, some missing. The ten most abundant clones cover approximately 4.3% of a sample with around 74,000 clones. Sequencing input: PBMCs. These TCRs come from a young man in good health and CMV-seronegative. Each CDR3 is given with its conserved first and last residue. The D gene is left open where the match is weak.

CDR3: CASSDSGGAGYNEQFF; DNA: TGTGCCAGCAGTGACTCTGGAGGGGCGGGGTACAATGAGCAGTTCTTC; V: TRBV6-4; J: TRBJ2-1; D: .
CDR3: CASSGKGQPTNANYGYTF; DNA: TGTGCCAGCAGCGGGAAAGGACAGCCCACCAACGCTAACTATGGCTACACCTTC; V: TRBV25-1; J: TRBJ1-2; D: .
CDR3: CASSPSSYEQYF; DNA: TGTGCCAGCTCACCGAGCTCCTACGAGCAGTACTTC; V: TRBV18; J: TRBJ2-7; D: .
CDR3: CASSSAGANYGYTF; DNA: TGTGCCAGCAGTTCGGCCGGGGCTAACTATGGCTACACCTTC; V: TRBV28; J: TRBJ1-2; D: .
CDR3: CASSYSTSGNKETQYF; DNA: TGTGCCAGCAGTTACTCGACTAGCGGGAATAAAGAGACCCAGTACTTC; V: TRBV6-5; J: TRBJ2-5; D: TRBD2
CDR3: CASSYSLMKSLYGYTF; DNA: TGTGCCAGCAGTTACTCGTTGATGAAAAGCCTCTATGGCTACACCTTC; V: TRBV6-5; J: TRBJ1-2; D: .
CDR3: CASSLEWGQTNEKLFF; DNA: TGTGCCAGCAGCTTGGAATGGGGACAGACTAATGAAAAACTGTTTTTT; V: TRBV5-6; J: TRBJ1-4; D: TRBD1
CDR3: CASSLRAGVQDTQYF; DNA: TGTGCCAGCAGTTTAAGGGCAGGGGTTCAAGATACGCAGTATTTT; V: TRBV27; J: TRBJ2-3; D: .
CDR3: CASSLWSGRASYEQYF; DNA: TGTGCCAGCAGTTTATGGTCCGGGAGGGCCTCCTACGAGCAGTACTTC; V: TRBV27; J: TRBJ2-7; D: TRBD2
CDR3: CASSQDALGQGAYEQYF; DNA: TGCGCCAGCAGCCAAGACGCCCTGGGACAGGGAGCCTACGAGCAGTACTTC; V: TRBV4-1; J: TRBJ2-7; D: TRBD1
CDR3: CASSVEASSGANVLTF; DNA: TGTGCCAGCAGTGTCGAGGCTAGCTCTGGGGCCAACGTCCTGACTTTC; V: TRBV2; J: TRBJ2-6; D: .
CDR3: CASSPTGSLGNTEAFF; DNA: TGTGCCAGCTCACCAACGGGATCCCTCGGGAACACTGAAGCTTTCTTT; V: TRBV18; J: TRBJ1-1; D: .
CDR3: CASSLGGQGADEQYF; DNA: TGTGCCAGCAGCTTAGGAGGGCAGGGGGCGGACGAGCAGTACTTC; V: TRBV11-3; J: TRBJ2-7; D: TRBD1
CDR3: CASSGTGGSYGYTF; DNA: TGCGCCAGCAGCGGGACAGGAGGTAGCTATGGCTACACCTTC; V: TRBV5-1; J: TRBJ1-2; D: TRBD1
CDR3: CASSLAAGSGFEQYF; DNA: TGCGCCAGCAGCTTGGCGGCGGGGTCGGGGTTCGAGCAGTACTTC; V: TRBV5-1; J: TRBJ2-7; D: .
CDR3: CASSQTGGEGQPQHF; DNA: TGTGCCAGCTCACAAACGGGAGGGGAGGGTCAGCCCCAGCATTTT; V: TRBV18; J: TRBJ1-5; D: .
CDR3: CSVKGEQGWMNSPLHF; DNA: TGCAGCGTTAAAGGGGAACAGGGTTGGATGAATTCACCCCTCCACTTT; V: TRBV29-1; J: TRBJ1-6; D: .
CDR3: CATQPRGHDEQYF; DNA: TGTGCCACTCAACCCAGGGGGCACGACGAGCAGTACTTC; V: TRBV19; J: TRBJ2-7; D: TRBD1
CDR3: CASSSISGTTYEQYF; DNA: TGTGCCAGCAGCTCGATATCCGGGACTACCTACGAGCAGTACTTC; V: TRBV7-9; J: TRBJ2-7; D: TRBD2
CDR3: CASSVGQGRAGELFF; DNA: TGTGCCAGCAGCGTCGGACAGGGTAGAGCCGGGGAGCTGTTTTTT; V: TRBV9; J: TRBJ2-2; D: TRBD1
CDR3: CASSALVMGTDTQYF; DNA: TGTGCCAGCAGTGCCCTAGTGATGGGCACAGATACGCAGTATTTT; V: TRBV6-1; J: TRBJ2-3; D: .
CDR3: CASSLGQQDYGYTF; DNA: TGCGCCAGCAGCTTGGGACAGCAGGACTATGGCTACACCTTC; V: TRBV5-1; J: TRBJ1-2; D: .
CDR3: CASRITGGSYGYTF; DNA: TGTGCCAGCAGAATTACAGGGGGCTCCTATGGCTACACCTTC; V: TRBV6-5; J: TRBJ1-2; D: TRBD1
CDR3: CASSGRQGETQYF; DNA: TGCGCCAGCAGCGGAAGACAGGGAGAGACCCAGTACTTC; V: TRBV5-1; J: TRBJ2-5; D: TRBD1
CDR3: CASSQRPIPNTRSGANVLTF; DNA: TGCGCCAGCAGCCAACGTCCGATCCCCAACACCCGCTCTGGGGCCAACGTCCTGACTTTC; V: TRBV4-1; J: TRBJ2-6; D: .